Shown below are 28 T cell receptor beta chains from a single sample sequenced in a study of control samples from healthy donors and cancer patients. Produced via immunoSEQ multiplex PCR; TCRdb's table is partial and in-frame only. The data show some 150,000 clones, 94% seen once. The sequenced material came from blood. All receptors derive from a man aged 40-49 years in good health.

V is TRBV7-9 and J is TRBJ2-5; D is ambiguous. V was trimmed by 5 bases and J by 5 bases, leaving 21 bases between them. This CDR3 is built from 16 residues. Germline-derived CDR1 and CDR2 are SEHNR and FQNEAQ (reference sequence). The CDR3 bases are TGTGCCAGCAGCCCCTCGGGCACCAAAACCGGGGAGACCCAGTACTTC. Amino acids: CASSPSGTKTGETQYF.

J is TRBJ1-2 and V is TRBV12-3 or TRBV12-4; 7 nucleotides agree with TRBD1. J gave up 7 bases and V 6 bases, and 8 bases lay outside the gene matches. This CDR3 region has 13 residues. The CDR3 region is CASSLQGGGGYTF. The DNA for the CDR3 is TGTGCCAGCAGCCTCCAGGGGGGCGGTGGCTACACCTTC.

This clone was counted a single time. V gene TRBV6-1 combines with J gene TRBJ2-3; D is perhaps TRBD1 (6 bases). The ends were cut back, 2 bases at V and 7 bases at J, with 22 bases in the middle. Germline lookup yields CDR1 MNHNS and CDR2 SASEGT. CDR3 size: 17 residues. The DNA for the CDR3 is TGTGCCAGCAGTGAATCTGAGGGGGTAGGGTTCTGGAATACGCAGTATTTT. Translation gives CASSESEGVGFWNTQYF.

This clone was seen just once. This rearrangement joins TRBV5-6 to TRBJ1-5, with a weak D call TRBD1 (6 bases). Trimming shortened V by 4 bases and J by 1 base, and 9 bases separated the two germline ends. This CDR3 comprises 14 residues. Germline-derived CDR1 and CDR2 are SGHDT and YYEEEE. CDR3 in DNA: TGTGCCAGCAGCCATACAGGGAGCAATCAGCCCCAGCATTTT. Protein product: CASSHTGSNQPQHF.

This chain links TRBV6-5 with TRBJ2-5; D assignment may be TRBD1 or TRBD2 (5 bases each). Trimming took 8 bases from V and 1 from J, leaving 8 bases between them. Germline loops: CDR1 MNHEY, CDR2 SVGAGI. The CDR3 spans 12 residues. This chain's CDR3 is CASLGTQETQYF. CDR3 DNA: TGTGCCAGCTTGGGGACCCAAGAGACCCAGTACTTC.

The chain uses TRBV6-1 and TRBJ2-5, with 10 bases aligning to TRBD1. Trimming removed 0 bases from V and 5 bases from J; junction bases left unmatched: 9. This CDR3 comprises 17 residues. CDR1 and CDR2 from the germline V gene are MNHNS and SASEGT. Written as DNA, the CDR3 is TGTGCCAGCAGTGAAGCATATCCCGGGACAGGGGCCGAGACCCAGTACTTC. It yields the protein CASSEAYPGTGAETQYF.

The V and J genes are TRBV5-1 and TRBJ1-2; no reliable D call. The CDR3 is made up of 14 amino acids. Per the germline V gene, CDR1 is SGHRS and CDR2 is YFSETQ. V was clipped by 4 bases and J by 7 bases, with 17 bases between them. In nucleotides, the CDR3 is TGCGCCAGCAGCCTGGGCGGGAGCCAGGCTGGCTACACCTTC. Translated, it gives CASSLGGSQAGYTF.

This clone showed up just a few times. V usage is TRBV7-8 and J usage is TRBJ2-7; a possible D gene is TRBD2 (5 bases). Trimming cost V 2 bases and J 0 bases, with 11 bases left between them. The CDR3 length is 15 residues. CDR1 and CDR2 (germline): SGHVS, FQNEAQ. CDR3 DNA sequence: TGTGCCAGCAGCTTACAAGACTACAGCTCCTACGAGCAGTACTTC. Its translation is CASSLQDYSSYEQYF.

The J gene is TRBJ1-2, the V gene TRBV10-3; D perhaps matches TRBD1 (5 bases). Trimming took off 1 base at V and 4 bases at J, with 16 bases between the two ends. The CDR3 spans 16 residues. Per germline, CDR1 ENHRY and CDR2 SYGVKD. For the CDR3, the DNA is TGTGCCATCAGTGAGTTCGGGACGGGAGGTGGCTATGGCTACACCTTC. It codes for CAISEFGTGGGYGYTF.

The CDR3 protein is CASSRPGLAASNEQFF. CDR3 in DNA: TGTGCCAGCAGTCGCCCGGGACTAGCCGCCTCCAATGAGCAGTTCTTC. The gene calls are TRBV4-2 and TRBJ2-1; 9 bases are a match to TRBD2. The CDR3 runs 16 residues. CDR1 LGHNA and CDR2 YNFKEQ come from the germline V gene. The J segment lost 6 bases and the V segment lost 6 bases, leaving 12 bases of the junction unmatched.

This chain connects TRBV6-1 to TRBJ2-1; a weak D match, TRBD2 (5 bases). Germline loops: CDR1 MNHNS, CDR2 SASEGT. Trimming removed 8 bases from V and 0 bases from J, with 20 bases in between. The CDR3 consists of 17 residues. For the CDR3, the DNA is TGTGCCAGCGGCGAAGCGGCGGGCGAGAGCTCCTACAATGAGCAGTTCTTC. This sequence encodes CASGEAAGESSYNEQFF.

This rearrangement joins TRBV19 to TRBJ1-3, with D unclear. The ends were cut back, 3 bases at V and 0 bases at J, with 9 bases in the middle. This CDR3 comprises 15 residues. CDR1 LNHDA and CDR2 SQIVND come from the germline V gene (reference sequence). The DNA of the CDR3 is TGTGCCAGTAGTATCTCCGGCGCCTCTGGAAACACCATATATTTT. It translates to CASSISGASGNTIYF.

The chain links TRBV9 to TRBJ2-2; TRBD2 matches 13 bases. V trimming: 6 bases; J trimming: 6 bases; junction bases outside the gene matches: 5. The CDR3 runs to 15 residues. CDR1 is SGDLS, CDR2 YYNGEE, per germline. In nucleotides, the CDR3 is TGTGCCAGCACCCGGACTAGCGGGGGCCCCGGGGAGCTGTTTTTT. It yields the protein CASTRTSGGPGELFF.

The gene calls are TRBV29-1 and TRBJ1-2; D is unresolved. This CDR3 comprises 14 residues. Trimming took 1 base from V and 0 from J, leaving 9 bases between them. In germline, CDR1 is SQVTM, CDR2 ANQGSEA. CDR3 DNA: TGCAGCGTTGAAGCCAGGCTTGCTAACTATGGCTACACCTTC. Its protein is CSVEARLANYGYTF. Drawing the rest from reference TRBV29-1 and TRBJ1-2, the complete variable domain is SAVISQKPSRDICQRGTSLTIQCQVDSQVTMMFWYRQQPGQSLTLIATANQGSEATYESGFVIDKFPISRPNLTFSTLTVSNMSPEDSSIYLCSVEARLANYGYTFGSGTRLTVV.

The rearrangement joins TRBV9 to TRBJ2-3, with D perhaps TRBD2 (6 bases). The germline V gene encodes CDR1 SGDLS and CDR2 YYNGEE. Trimming shortened V by 0 bases and J by 4 bases, and 15 bases separated the two germline ends. This CDR3 is built from 16 residues. CDR3: CASSVVPRGSADTQYF. CDR3 coding DNA: TGTGCCAGCAGCGTAGTACCCCGGGGGAGCGCAGATACGCAGTATTTT.

The chain combines TRBV9 with TRBJ1-5; D is uncertain. Germline assignment: CDR1 SGDLS and CDR2 YYNGEE. This CDR3 has 14 amino acids. V lost 0 bases to trimming and J lost 5 bases, with 9 bases between them. The CDR3 DNA is TGTGCCAGCAGCGTAGGCGGCAATGATCAGCCCCAGCATTTT. Its translation is CASSVGGNDQPQHF.

The chain recombines TRBV6-1 with TRBJ1-6, with TRBD1 matching 9 bases. J lost 6 bases, V lost 3 bases, and 9 bases had no gene match. Germline V CDR1 and CDR2: MNHNS, SASEGT. The CDR3 has 17 amino acids. CDR3 protein: CASSEWTGVLGNSPLHF. The DNA of the CDR3 is TGTGCCAGCAGTGAGTGGACAGGGGTTTTAGGTAATTCACCCCTCCACTTT.

The CDR3: CASSPPFDGAPGNTIYF. The CDR3 DNA is TGTGCCAGCAGCCCACCTTTCGACGGGGCTCCCGGAAACACCATATATTTT. V and J are TRBV5-5 and TRBJ1-3; possible D gene TRBD1, 5 bases. V lost 4 bases and J 4 bases, leaving 21 bases between the germline ends. The CDR3 contains 17 residues. Germline assignment: CDR1 SGHKS and CDR2 YYEKEE (reference sequence).

The CDR3 sequence: CASSDPGLAYYNEQFF. In nucleotides, the CDR3 is TGTGCCAGCAGTGATCCGGGACTAGCGTATTACAATGAGCAGTTCTTC. The rearrangement joins TRBV6-1 to TRBJ2-1; 10 bases are a match to TRBD2. CDR1 and CDR2 from the germline V gene are MNHNS and SASEGT. This CDR3 has 16 amino acids. J was trimmed by 4 bases and V by 3 bases; bases with no gene match: 6.

V usage is TRBV9 and J usage is TRBJ1-1; the D is unclear. The CDR3 has 14 residues. Germline CDR1 and CDR2: SGDLS and YYNGEE. Trimming shortened V by 0 bases and J by 4 bases, and 10 bases separated the two germline ends. This chain's CDR3 is CASSVGGSGTEAFF. The DNA for the CDR3 is TGTGCCAGCAGCGTAGGAGGGAGTGGCACTGAAGCTTTCTTT.

The chain has TRBV11-2 and TRBJ1-5; D unclear. V dropped 3 bases and J dropped 6 bases, with 12 bases sitting between them. The CDR3 is 14 residues long. Per germline, CDR1 SGHAT and CDR2 FQNNGV. Here the CDR3 DNA reads TGTGCCAGCAGCTTCGCCGGACTGGGTCAGCCCCAGCATTTT. Protein sequence: CASSFAGLGQPQHF.

The V call is TRBV4-2, the J call TRBJ2-7, with 14 bases lining up with TRBD2. CDR1 LGHNA and CDR2 YNFKEQ come from the germline V gene. J gave up 0 bases and V 3 bases, and 10 bases lay outside the gene matches. The CDR3 consists of 19 residues. The CDR3 protein is CASSQIGTSGGPSSYEQYF. Here the CDR3 DNA reads TGTGCCAGCAGCCAGATCGGGACTAGCGGGGGCCCTAGCTCCTACGAGCAGTACTTC.

This chain links TRBV7-2 with TRBJ1-6, with TRBD1 matching over 7 bases. CDR1 is SGHTA and CDR2 is FQGNSA in the germline V gene. The CDR3 totals 14 residues. With V trimmed by 4 bases and J by 9 bases, 6 bases remained unmatched. The CDR3 protein is CASSYGDSSSPLHF. The CDR3 DNA is TGTGCCAGCAGCTACGGGGACAGTTCTTCACCCCTCCACTTT.

In nucleotides, the CDR3 is TGTGCCAGCAGTTTAGATGCGCCCCGGCCCCAGCATTTT. As protein: CASSLDAPRPQHF. The chain recombines TRBV28 with TRBJ1-5; D ambiguous. CDR3 length: 13 residues. The germline V gene has CDR1 MDHEN and CDR2 SYDVKM. V lost 2 bases, J lost 9 bases, and 11 bases lay in between.

This clone occurred once. The V and J genes are TRBV6-2 or TRBV6-3 and TRBJ2-3, with 9 positions matching TRBD2. The CDR3 is made up of 16 amino acids. Trimming at V came to 5 bases and at J to 5 bases, leaving 11 bases not matched to a gene. Germline values: CDR1 MNHEY, CDR2 SVGEGT. The CDR3 reads CASSARISAGGDTQYF. For the CDR3, the DNA is TGTGCCAGCAGTGCCCGAATATCAGCGGGGGGAGATACGCAGTATTTT.

The table lists this clone with a count of one. The V gene is TRBV18, the J gene TRBJ2-5; TRBD1 aligns across 7 bases. Germline V gene lookup returns CDR1 KGHSH and CDR2 LQKENI. CDR3 length equals 15 residues. J was trimmed by 2 bases and V by 0 bases; bases with no gene match: 3. CDR3 bases: TGTGCCAGCTCACCACCGACAGGGACACAAGAGACCCAGTACTTC. Translation: CASSPPTGTQETQYF.

V usage is TRBV7-9 and J usage is TRBJ2-2; maybe TRBD2 (6 bases). Trimming cost V 3 bases and J 6 bases, with 14 bases left between them. The germline V gene encodes CDR1 SEHNR and CDR2 FQNEAQ (reference sequence). This CDR3 is 15 amino acids long. The CDR3 region has the DNA TGTGCCAGCAGCTTCTCCGGGAGTACGTCCGGGGAGCTGTTTTTT. The encoded protein is CASSFSGSTSGELFF.

The V call is TRBV27, the J call TRBJ1-1, with D possibly TRBD1 on 6 matching bases. This CDR3 has 14 residues. CDR1 MNHEY and CDR2 SMNVEV come from the germline V gene (reference sequence). Between the trimmed V and J ends, which lost 3 bases and 5 bases, there was a span of 13 bases. CDR3 sequence (DNA): TGTGCCAGCAGTTTTAGGCCGAGGGGGACTGAAGCTTTCTTT. It encodes CASSFRPRGTEAFF.